The rows below give T cell receptor beta chains drawn from one sample of a study of blood T cell repertoires in COVID-19. Here immunoSEQ multiplex PCR was the method, and the copy in TCRdb shows in-frame clones only, minus some. The sample shows 30,000 to 40,000 clones, 85% to 90% of them seen only once. Sequenced: peripheral blood. These receptors originate from a human donor with active COVID-19. The donor label of this sample is uncertain. Each CDR3 is given with its conserved first and last residue. The order of the fields is clone size, V gene, J gene, D gene, CDR3 protein, CDR3 DNA. A D gene is named only where the DNA matches it firmly. Clone size, where shown, is once, few, many, or a class for clones that have expanded.

>NA|TRBV7-9|TRBJ1-1|NA
CASSLMGGNTEAFF
TGTGCCAGCAGCTTAATGGGGGGAAACACTGAAGCTTTCTTT
>NA|TRBV11-3|TRBJ2-3|NA
CASSAPGVDTQYF
TGTGCCAGCAGCGCCCCGGGGGTAGATACGCAGTATTTT
>NA|TRBV7-2|TRBJ2-7|TRBD1
CASSPGQGSSAPYEQYF
TGTGCCAGCAGCCCGGGACAGGGATCTTCGGCCCCCTACGAGCAGTACTTC
>NA|TRBV18|TRBJ2-3|NA
CASSRTDTDTQYF
TGTGCCAGCTCAAGGACAGATACAGATACGCAGTATTTT
>NA|TRBV24-1|TRBJ2-7|TRBD1
CATSDGDRVDEQYF
TGTGCCACCAGTGATGGGGACAGGGTCGACGAGCAGTACTTC
>NA|TRBV5-1|TRBJ2-3|TRBD2
CASSGGTSGGYTDTQYF
TGCGCCAGCAGCGGAGGGACTAGCGGGGGGTACACAGATACGCAGTATTTT
>NA|TRBV21-1|TRBJ2-5|NA
CASSKSDRGPETQYF
TGTGCCAGCAGCAAATCGGACAGGGGGCCAGAGACCCAGTACTTC
>NA|TRBV18|TRBJ2-5|NA
CASSPRAGVQETQYF
TGTGCCAGCTCACCAAGAGCGGGTGTCCAAGAGACCCAGTACTTC
>NA|TRBV7-2|TRBJ2-3|TRBD2
CASSLALVAGTFTDTQYF
TGTGCCAGCAGCTTAGCTCTCGTAGCGGGGACCTTCACAGATACGCAGTATTTT
>once|TRBV13|TRBJ2-3|NA
CASSITDTQYF
TGTGCCAGCAGTATCACAGATACGCAGTATTTT
>NA|TRBV27|TRBJ2-3|TRBD2
CASSRLAGGPGTDTQYF
TGTGCCAGCAGCCGCCTAGCGGGGGGGCCTGGCACAGATACGCAGTATTTT
>NA|TRBV27|TRBJ2-7|TRBD2
CASSEVTSGYEQYF
TGTGCCAGCTCTGAGGTTACTAGCGGCTACGAGCAGTACTTC
>NA|TRBV7-2|TRBJ2-7|TRBD2
CASSRGVSGGAFGYEQYF
TGTGCCAGCAGCCGGGGCGTTAGCGGGGGGGCTTTTGGGTACGAGCAGTACTTC
>NA|TRBV5-4|TRBJ2-7|NA
CASSLEGGSYEQYF
TGTGCCAGCAGCTTGGAGGGAGGCTCCTACGAGCAGTACTTC
>NA|TRBV7-9|TRBJ1-2|NA
CASSPLGYTF
TGTGCCAGCAGTCCCCTCGGCTACACCTTC
>NA|TRBV9|TRBJ2-3|NA
CASSVPAMTDTQYF
TGTGCCAGCAGCGTCCCCGCTATGACAGATACGCAGTATTTT
>NA|TRBV19|TRBJ2-3|NA
CASSISPTGADTQYF
TGTGCCAGTAGTATTTCGCCTACGGGTGCGGATACGCAGTATTTT
>NA|TRBV7-2|TRBJ2-7|NA
CASSLGSGVEQYF
TGTGCCAGCAGCTTAGGTTCCGGGGTCGAGCAGTACTTC
>few|TRBV19|TRBJ1-1|TRBD1
CASSIRQGGTEAFF
TGTGCCAGTAGTATACGACAGGGAGGAACTGAAGCTTTCTTT
>NA|TRBV9|TRBJ1-4|NA
CASSVGAAVNEKLFF
TGTGCCAGCAGCGTAGGGGCAGCAGTTAATGAAAAACTGTTTTTT
>few|TRBV10-1|TRBJ2-1|TRBD2
CASRLPSPGGSSYNEQFF
TGCGCCAGCAGACTCCCTAGTCCGGGGGGGAGCTCCTACAATGAGCAGTTCTTC
>NA|TRBV30|TRBJ1-5|NA
CAWSNKTGPNQPQHF
TGTGCCTGGAGCAATAAAACAGGGCCCAATCAGCCCCAGCATTTT
>NA|TRBV5-1|TRBJ2-1|NA
CASSRGSYNEQFF
TGCGCCAGCAGCCGGGGATCCTACAATGAGCAGTTCTTC
>NA|TRBV5-6|TRBJ1-4|TRBD1
CASSWGTVATNEKLFF
TGTGCCAGCAGCTGGGGGACAGTGGCAACTAATGAAAAACTGTTTTTT
>NA|TRBV25-1|TRBJ1-1|NA
CASQTNVLNTEAFF
TGTGCCAGCCAAACAAACGTACTGAACACTGAAGCTTTCTTT
>NA|TRBV5-5|TRBJ2-1|NA
CASSFTDTGNEQFF
TGTGCCAGCAGCTTTACGGATACGGGCAATGAGCAGTTCTTC
>once|TRBV4-2|TRBJ2-2|TRBD2
CASSQEGLSGGAGTGELFF
TGTGCCAGCAGCCAAGAGGGTCTGAGCGGGGGGGCGGGCACCGGGGAGCTGTTTTTT
>NA|TRBV4-2|TRBJ1-5|NA
CASSQVLDSNQPQHF
TGTGCCAGCAGCCAAGTACTAGACAGCAATCAGCCCCAGCATTTT
>NA|TRBV5-4|TRBJ1-2|TRBD1
CASSQDREDGYTF
TGTGCCAGCAGCCAGGACAGGGAGGATGGCTACACCTTC
>NA|TRBV5-5|TRBJ1-1|TRBD1
CASSLRQGARNTEAFF
TGTGCCAGCAGCCTGCGACAGGGGGCGCGCAACACTGAAGCTTTCTTT
>once|TRBV5-6|TRBJ2-7|TRBD2
CASSSRGAGAREQYF
TGTGCCAGCAGCTCCCGAGGAGCGGGGGCGCGCGAGCAGTACTTC
>NA|TRBV6-2/TRBV6-3|TRBJ2-6|TRBD1
CASSSKTGLSSGANVLTF
TGTGCCAGCAGTTCCAAGACAGGGCTTTCATCTGGGGCCAACGTCCTGACTTTC
>NA|TRBV11-2|TRBJ1-4|NA
CASSPRSRGSVLFF
TGTGCCAGCAGCCCTAGGAGCCGCGGATCGGTACTGTTTTTT
>NA|TRBV13|TRBJ1-3|NA
CASSFEGFGNTIYF
TGTGCCAGCAGCTTTGAGGGTTTTGGAAACACCATATATTTT
>NA|TRBV18|TRBJ1-2|NA
CASSPRGRGLNYGYTF
TGTGCCAGCTCACCAAGGGGAAGGGGCCTTAACTATGGCTACACCTTC
>NA|TRBV12-3/TRBV12-4|TRBJ2-7|NA
CASSLGQYYEQYF
TGTGCCAGCAGTTTAGGACAGTACTACGAGCAGTACTTC
>NA|TRBV2|TRBJ2-3|TRBD2
CASSKGAGVGADTQYF
TGTGCCAGCAGTAAAGGAGCGGGGGTCGGTGCAGATACGCAGTATTTT
>NA|TRBV6-6|TRBJ1-1|NA
CASNINRENTEAFF
TGTGCCAGCAATATAAACAGGGAAAACACTGAAGCTTTCTTT
>NA|TRBV4-3|TRBJ1-2|TRBD1
CASSRSTGKAYGYTF
TGCGCCAGCAGCCGTTCGACAGGGAAGGCCTATGGCTACACCTTC
>NA|TRBV2|TRBJ2-3|TRBD2
CASSPIAGAMADTQYF
TGTGCCAGCAGTCCAATAGCGGGAGCGATGGCAGATACGCAGTATTTT
>NA|TRBV24-1|TRBJ1-2|NA
CATSSTENLYGYTF
TGTGCCACCAGCTCTACAGAAAATCTCTATGGCTACACCTTC
>NA|TRBV12-3/TRBV12-4|TRBJ1-2|NA
CASSLSGYDGYTF
TGTGCCAGCAGTTTGTCAGGGTACGATGGCTACACCTTC
>NA|TRBV9|TRBJ2-1|NA
CASSVGSARSLEQFF
TGTGCCAGCAGCGTGGGTTCAGCCCGGAGTTTAGAGCAGTTCTTC
>NA|TRBV19|TRBJ1-1|NA
CASLTQGRVTEAFF
TGTGCCAGCCTAACACAGGGAAGGGTGACTGAAGCTTTCTTT
>NA|TRBV20-1|TRBJ2-7|NA
CSASRGAYEQYF
TGCAGTGCTAGTCGCGGGGCCTACGAGCAGTACTTC
>once|TRBV5-4|TRBJ2-1|TRBD1
CASSQDRGLYNEQFF
TGTGCCAGCAGCCAGGACAGGGGGCTGTACAATGAGCAGTTCTTC
>NA|TRBV15|TRBJ2-3|NA
CATSRDLATGTDTQYF
TGTGCCACCAGCAGAGATCTAGCGACAGGCACAGATACGCAGTATTTT
>NA|TRBV12-3/TRBV12-4|TRBJ2-7|NA
CASSWQGPYEQYF
TGTGCCAGCAGTTGGCAGGGCCCCTACGAGCAGTACTTC
>NA|TRBV6-2/TRBV6-3|TRBJ2-5|TRBD2
CASSSGTSSIGETQYF
TGTGCCAGCAGTAGCGGGACTAGCAGCATAGGAGAGACCCAGTACTTC
>NA|TRBV6-5|TRBJ1-2|TRBD1
CASSSPTGTEYGYTF
TGTGCCAGCAGTTCCCCGACAGGGACAGAGTATGGCTACACCTTC